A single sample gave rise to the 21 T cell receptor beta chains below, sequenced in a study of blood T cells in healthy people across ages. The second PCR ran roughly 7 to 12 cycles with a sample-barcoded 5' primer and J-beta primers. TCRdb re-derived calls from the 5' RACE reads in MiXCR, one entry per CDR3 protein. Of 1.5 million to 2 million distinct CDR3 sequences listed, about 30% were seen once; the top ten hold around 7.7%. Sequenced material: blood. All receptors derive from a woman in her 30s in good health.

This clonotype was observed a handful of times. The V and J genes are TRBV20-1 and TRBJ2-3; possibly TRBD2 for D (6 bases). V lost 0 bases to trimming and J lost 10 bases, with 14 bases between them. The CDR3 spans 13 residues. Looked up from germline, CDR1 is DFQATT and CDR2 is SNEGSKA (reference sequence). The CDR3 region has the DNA TGCAGTGCTAGAGAGTCCGTAGGAGGGTCGCAGTATTTT. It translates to CSARESVGGSQYF.

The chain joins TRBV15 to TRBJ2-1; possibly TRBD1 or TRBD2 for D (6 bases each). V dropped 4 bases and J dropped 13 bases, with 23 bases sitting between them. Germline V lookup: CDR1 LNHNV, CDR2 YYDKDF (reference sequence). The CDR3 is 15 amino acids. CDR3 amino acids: CATSKPFGGQETQFF. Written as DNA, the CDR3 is TGTGCCACCAGCAAACCCTTCGGGGGACAAGAGACCCAGTTCTTC.

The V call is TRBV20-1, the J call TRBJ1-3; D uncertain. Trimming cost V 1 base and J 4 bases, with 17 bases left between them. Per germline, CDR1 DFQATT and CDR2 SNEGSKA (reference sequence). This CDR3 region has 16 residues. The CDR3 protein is CSARASRGDRGNTIYF. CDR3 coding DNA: TGCAGTGCTAGAGCCAGCCGCGGGGATCGCGGAAACACCATATATTTT.

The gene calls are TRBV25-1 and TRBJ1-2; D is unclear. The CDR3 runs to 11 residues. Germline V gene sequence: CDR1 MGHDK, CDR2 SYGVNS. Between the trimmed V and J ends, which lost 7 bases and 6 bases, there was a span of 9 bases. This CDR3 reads CASNFQDGYTF. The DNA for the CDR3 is TGTGCCAGCAACTTCCAGGATGGCTACACCTTC.

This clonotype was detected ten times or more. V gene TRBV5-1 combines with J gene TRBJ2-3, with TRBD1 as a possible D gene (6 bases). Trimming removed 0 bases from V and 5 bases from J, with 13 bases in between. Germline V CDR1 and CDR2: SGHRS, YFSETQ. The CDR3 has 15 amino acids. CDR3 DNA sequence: TGCGCCAGCAGCTTGGAGGGACAAGCTTTAGATACGCAGTATTTT. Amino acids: CASSLEGQALDTQYF.

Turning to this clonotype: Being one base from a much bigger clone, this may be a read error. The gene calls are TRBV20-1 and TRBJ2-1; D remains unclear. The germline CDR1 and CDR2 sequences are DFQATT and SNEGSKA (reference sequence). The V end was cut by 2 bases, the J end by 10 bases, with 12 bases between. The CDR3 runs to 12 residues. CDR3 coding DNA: TGCAGTGCTAGATATGGGGTGCGGGAGCAGTTCTTC. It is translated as CSARYGVREQFF.

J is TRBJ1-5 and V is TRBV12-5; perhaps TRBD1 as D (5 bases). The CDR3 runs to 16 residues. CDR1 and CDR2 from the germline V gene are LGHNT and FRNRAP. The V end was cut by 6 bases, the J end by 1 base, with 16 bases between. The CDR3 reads CASGRGGGDSNQPQHF. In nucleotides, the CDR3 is TGTGCTAGTGGCCGAGGTGGCGGGGACAGCAATCAGCCCCAGCATTTT.

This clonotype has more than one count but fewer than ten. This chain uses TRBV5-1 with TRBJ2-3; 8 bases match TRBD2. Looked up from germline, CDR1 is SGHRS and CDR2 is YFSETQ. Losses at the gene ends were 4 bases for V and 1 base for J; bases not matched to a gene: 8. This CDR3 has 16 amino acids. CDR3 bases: TGCGCCAGCAGCCGGGACGGGGGGGGGCGCACAGATACGCAGTATTTT. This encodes CASSRDGGGRTDTQYF.

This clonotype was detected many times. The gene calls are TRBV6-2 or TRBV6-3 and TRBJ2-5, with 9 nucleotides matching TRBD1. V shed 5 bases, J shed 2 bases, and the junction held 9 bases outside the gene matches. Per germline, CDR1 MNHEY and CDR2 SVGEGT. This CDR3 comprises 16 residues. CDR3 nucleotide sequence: TGTGCCAGCAGTACCGGGACAGGGCTGGCTCAAGAGACCCAGTACTTC. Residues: CASSTGTGLAQETQYF.

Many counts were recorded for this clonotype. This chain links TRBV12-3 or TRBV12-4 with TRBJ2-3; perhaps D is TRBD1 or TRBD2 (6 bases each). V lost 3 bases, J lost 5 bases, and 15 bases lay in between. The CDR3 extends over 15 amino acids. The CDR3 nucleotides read TGTGCCAGCAGTTTGGCCCTACGGGGGCTAGATACGCAGTATTTT. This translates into CASSLALRGLDTQYF.

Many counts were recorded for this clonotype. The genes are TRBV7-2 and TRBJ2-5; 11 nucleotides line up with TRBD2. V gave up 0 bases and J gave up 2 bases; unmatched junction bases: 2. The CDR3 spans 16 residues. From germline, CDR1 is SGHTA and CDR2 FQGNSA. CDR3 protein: CASSLASGRGQETQYF. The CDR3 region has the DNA TGTGCCAGCAGCTTAGCTAGCGGGAGGGGGCAAGAGACCCAGTACTTC.

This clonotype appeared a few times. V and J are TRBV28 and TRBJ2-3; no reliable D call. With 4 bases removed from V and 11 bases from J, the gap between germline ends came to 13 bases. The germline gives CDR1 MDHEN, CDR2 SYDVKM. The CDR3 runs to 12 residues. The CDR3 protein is CASSSALPKQYF. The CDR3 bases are TGTGCCAGCAGTTCGGCACTCCCCAAGCAGTATTTT.

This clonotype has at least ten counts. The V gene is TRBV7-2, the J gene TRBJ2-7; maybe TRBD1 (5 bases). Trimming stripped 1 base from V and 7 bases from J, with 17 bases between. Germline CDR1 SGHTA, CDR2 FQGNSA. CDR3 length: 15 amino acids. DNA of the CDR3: TGTGCCAGCAGCTTAGTTCCTGGGGCTGCGGAGGAGCAGTACTTC. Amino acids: CASSLVPGAAEEQYF.

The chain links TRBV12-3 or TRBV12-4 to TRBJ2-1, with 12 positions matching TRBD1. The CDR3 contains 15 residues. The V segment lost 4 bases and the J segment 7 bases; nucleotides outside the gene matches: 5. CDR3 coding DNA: TGTGCCAGCAGTTCAGGGACAGGGGGCTCAAATGAGCAGTTCTTC. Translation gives CASSSGTGGSNEQFF.

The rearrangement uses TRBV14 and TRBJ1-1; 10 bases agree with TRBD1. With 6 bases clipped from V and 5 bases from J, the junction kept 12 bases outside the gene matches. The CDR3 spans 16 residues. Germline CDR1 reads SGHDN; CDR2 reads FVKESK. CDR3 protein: CASRRGGQGPETEAFF. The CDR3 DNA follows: TGTGCCAGCAGACGAGGGGGACAGGGGCCCGAGACTGAAGCTTTCTTT.

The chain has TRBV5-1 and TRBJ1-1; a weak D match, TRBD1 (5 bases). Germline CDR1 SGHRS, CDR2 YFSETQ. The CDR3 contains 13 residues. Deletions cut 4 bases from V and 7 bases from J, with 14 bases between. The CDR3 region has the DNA TGCGCCAGCAGCCTTGGACACGCCAATGAAGCTTTCTTT. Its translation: CASSLGHANEAFF.

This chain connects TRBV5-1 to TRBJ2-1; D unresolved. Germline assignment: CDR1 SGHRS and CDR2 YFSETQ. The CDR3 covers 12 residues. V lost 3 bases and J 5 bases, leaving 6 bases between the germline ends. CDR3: CASSWTDNEQFF. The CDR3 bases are TGCGCCAGCAGCTGGACCGACAATGAGCAGTTCTTC.

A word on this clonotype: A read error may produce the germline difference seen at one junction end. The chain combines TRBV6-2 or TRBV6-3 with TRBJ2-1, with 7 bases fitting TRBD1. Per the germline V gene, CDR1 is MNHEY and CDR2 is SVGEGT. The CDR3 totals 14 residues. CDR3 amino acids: CVSSTTGILNEQFF. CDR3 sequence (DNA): TGTGTCAGCAGTACGACAGGGATCCTCAATGAGCAGTTCTTC.

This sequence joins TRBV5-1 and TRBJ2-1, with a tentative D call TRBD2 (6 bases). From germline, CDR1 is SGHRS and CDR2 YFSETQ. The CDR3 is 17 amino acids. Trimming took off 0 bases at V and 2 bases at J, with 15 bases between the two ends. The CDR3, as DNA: TGCGCCAGCAGCTTGGGGATAGTGGGGGGTGCCTACAATGAGCAGTTCTTC. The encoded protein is CASSLGIVGGAYNEQFF.

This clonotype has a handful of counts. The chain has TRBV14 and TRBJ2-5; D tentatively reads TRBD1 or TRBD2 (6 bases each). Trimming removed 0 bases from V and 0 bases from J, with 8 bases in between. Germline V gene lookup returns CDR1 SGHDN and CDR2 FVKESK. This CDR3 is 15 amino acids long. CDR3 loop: CASSQERGDQETQYF. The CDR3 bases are TGTGCCAGCAGCCAAGAAAGGGGGGACCAAGAGACCCAGTACTTC.

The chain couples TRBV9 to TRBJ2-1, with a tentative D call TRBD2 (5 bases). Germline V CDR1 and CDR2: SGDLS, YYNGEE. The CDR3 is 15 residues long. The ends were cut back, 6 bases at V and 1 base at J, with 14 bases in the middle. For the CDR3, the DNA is TGTGCCAGCAACGTCCTAGCCGAATCCTACAATGAGCAGTTCTTC. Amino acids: CASNVLAESYNEQFF.